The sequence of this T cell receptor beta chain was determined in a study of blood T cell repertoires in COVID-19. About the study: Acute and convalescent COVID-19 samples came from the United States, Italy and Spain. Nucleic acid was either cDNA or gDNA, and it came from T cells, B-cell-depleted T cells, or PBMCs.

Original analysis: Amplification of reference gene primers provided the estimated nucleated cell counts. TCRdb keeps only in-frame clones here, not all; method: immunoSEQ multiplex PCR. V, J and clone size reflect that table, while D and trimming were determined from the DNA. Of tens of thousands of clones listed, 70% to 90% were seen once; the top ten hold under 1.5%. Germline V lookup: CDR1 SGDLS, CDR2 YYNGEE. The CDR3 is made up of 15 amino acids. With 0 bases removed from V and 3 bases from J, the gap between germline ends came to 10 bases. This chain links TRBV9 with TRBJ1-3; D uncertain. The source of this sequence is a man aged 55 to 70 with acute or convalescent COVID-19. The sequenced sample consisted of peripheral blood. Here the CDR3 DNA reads TGTGCCAGCAGCGTAGGAGGAGGGTTTGGAAACACCATATATTTT. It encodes CASSVGGGFGNTIYF.